This TCR beta chain emerged from a study of human T cells and chemical hapten exposure. Study background: DPC at 2% was the sensitizing agent, placed on approximately 2 cm by approximately 2 cm of upper inner arm skin.

The library tagged each cDNA molecule with unique molecular identifiers. TCRdb analysed the RACE reads with MiXCR anew, one entry per CDR3 protein. The repertoire holds about 140,000 distinct CDR3 sequences, approximately 12% seen once, with around 1.4% in the top ten. Germline assignment: CDR1 SGHTA and CDR2 FQGNSA. J was trimmed by 4 bases and V by 6 bases; bases with no gene match: 6. The CDR3 totals 14 residues. The time point is: patch test 2, 6 weeks after DPC sensitization. Sample treatment: therapeutic diphenylcyclopropenone sensitization with weekly scalp DPC. There are many counts of this clonotype.

This specimen consisted of whole blood, obtained in connection with sensitization to the hapten diphenylcyclopropenone (DPC). The rearrangement joins TRBV7-2 to TRBJ2-1, with 7 positions matching TRBD1. This TCR was sampled from a woman between 50 and 59 years old with alopecia areata. Some clones in this sample may be carry-over from other donors' samples. CDR3: CASRPDRRYNEQFF. The CDR3 nucleotides are TGTGCCAGCAGACCGGACAGGAGATACAATGAGCAGTTCTTC. The variable domain in full, completed from reference TRBV7-2 and TRBJ2-1, reads GAGVSQSPSNKVTEKGKDVELRCDPISGHTALYWYRQSLGQGLEFLIYFQGNSAPDKSGLPSDRFSAERTGGSVSTLTIQRTQQEDSAVYLCASRPDRRYNEQFFGPGTRLTVL.